Listed here are 4 T cell receptor beta chains from one sample, sequenced in a study of T cells in Graves' hyperthyroidism and ophthalmopathy. Using RNA transcripts as the source, TCR beta CDR3 regions were amplified. In the first-round RT-PCR of the TCR CDR3, the HTBI primer set was used. TCRdb reanalysed the multiplex PCR reads using MiXCR and keeps one entry per CDR3 protein. Among about 46,000 distinct CDR3 sequences listed, 45% to 50% were seen once. Sequenced sample: peripheral blood or thyroid tissue (not recorded which). The receptors here all came from a woman in her fifties or sixties with Graves' hyperthyroidism.

On this clonotype itself: This may arise from a read error, as a much more abundant clone is one base away. Given the absence of the conserved phenylalanine or tryptophan at the CDR3 end, a read error is likely. The chain has TRBV7-2 and TRBJ2-3, with 8 bases aligning to TRBD2. The CDR3 runs 16 residues. Per the germline V gene, CDR1 is SGHTA and CDR2 is FQGNSA. The junction had 8 bases not matched to a gene; V was cut back by 6 bases and J by 0 bases. DNA of the CDR3: TGTGCCAGCAGGGCCGGACTAGCTCGGAGCACAGATACGCAGTATGTT. It specifies CASRAGLARSTDTQYV.

For this clonotype: It is likely a read error, because the conserved phenylalanine at the end of the CDR3 is missing. This rearrangement joins TRBV5-1 to TRBJ1-1; TRBD1 might be the D (5 bases). Germline V CDR1 and CDR2: SGHRS, YFSETQ. Trimming cost V 0 bases and J 2 bases, with 8 bases left between them. The CDR3 has 14 residues. In nucleotides, the CDR3 is TGCGCCAGCAGCTTGGCAAGGACAAACACTGAAGCTTTCTCT. This encodes CASSLARTNTEAFS.

The chain combines TRBV2 with TRBJ1-1; a weak D match, TRBD1 (6 bases). V lost 8 bases and J 6 bases, leaving 13 bases between the germline ends. This CDR3 region has 12 residues. Germline lookup yields CDR1 SNHLY and CDR2 FYNNEI. CDR3 sequence reads: CASQQGRAEAFF. The CDR3 coding sequence is TGTGCCAGCCAACAGGGCCGCGCTGAAGCTTTCTTT. The full variable domain, with the rest looked up from reference TRBV2 and TRBJ1-1, is EPEVTQTPSHQVTQMGQEVILRCVPISNHLYFYWYRQILGQKVEFLVSFYNNEISEKSEIFDDQFSVERPDGSNFTLKIRSTKLEDSAMYFCASQQGRAEAFFGQGTRLTVV.

With regard to this clonotype: An end of the junction does not agree with germline; a read error may underlie this. The chain uses TRBV10-3 and TRBJ1-1; 9 nucleotides line up with TRBD1. This CDR3 has 14 amino acids. From germline, CDR1 is ENHRY and CDR2 SYGVKD. The CDR3 sequence is CAISRPGQGTGAFF. The CDR3 DNA reads TGTGCCATCAGTCGACCGGGACAGGGCACTGGAGCTTTCTTT.